The 14 T cell receptor beta chains below were found in one sample sequenced in a study of beta chain features in type 1 diabetes. Overall study findings and caveats: For Type 1 diabetes patients, all four CD4+ subsets carried TCRB CDR3s that were moderately but significantly shorter.

Expressed TCRB transcripts were sequenced, since all the RNA that had been isolated was reverse transcribed. This table comes from immunoSEQ multiplex PCR, and its TCRdb copy is limited to in-frame clones, with some not included. The top ten hold around 0.12% of the sample, which has approximately 600,000 clones, 9.5% to 15% seen once. What these receptors recognize is not known. Sequenced: naive CD4+ T cells from blood. These receptors came from a man younger than 40 with type 1 diabetes.

This chain connects TRBV5-1 to TRBJ2-7, with TRBD1 matching over 8 bases. Germline CDR1 and CDR2: SGHRS and YFSETQ. The CDR3 totals 13 residues. With 4 bases clipped from V and 3 bases from J, the junction kept 3 bases outside the gene matches. In DNA form, the CDR3 reads TGCGCCAGCAGCAATGGACAGGGCTACGAGCAGTACTTC. This sequence encodes CASSNGQGYEQYF.

This clone showed up just a few times. The V call is TRBV4-3, the J call TRBJ2-7, with D unclear. Germline CDR1 and CDR2: LGHNA and YSLEER. The V gene lost 0 bases and the J gene lost 1 base, with 7 bases spanning the gap. The CDR3 has 14 residues. CDR3 amino acids: CASSQEKGSYEQYF. The CDR3 DNA sequence: TGCGCCAGCAGCCAAGAAAAGGGATCCTACGAGCAGTACTTC.

The V gene is TRBV18, the J gene TRBJ2-7; maybe TRBD2 (5 bases). The germline gives CDR1 KGHSH, CDR2 LQKENI. The CDR3 covers 12 residues. V shed 3 bases and J shed 4 bases, with 7 bases lying between them. CDR3 sequence: CASSPGEYEQYF. The CDR3 DNA follows: TGTGCCAGCTCACCTGGGGAGTACGAGCAGTACTTC.

This sequence joins TRBV30 and TRBJ1-2; D may be TRBD1 (5 bases). The germline CDR1 and CDR2 sequences are GTSNPN and SVGIG (reference sequence). This CDR3 spans 12 amino acids. The CDR3 spells CAERRVDYGYTF. In DNA form, the CDR3 reads TGTGCGGAGCGCAGGGTTGACTATGGCTACACCTTC.

In this sample, this clone turned up a few times. This chain connects TRBV6-6 to TRBJ2-5; the D call may be TRBD1 or TRBD2 (5 bases each). The V gene lost 6 bases and the J gene lost 2 bases, with 13 bases spanning the gap. The germline gives CDR1 MNHNY, CDR2 SVGAGI (reference sequence). The CDR3 sequence is 14 residues long. The CDR3 region is CASSHGTSQETQYF. The CDR3 region has the DNA TGTGCCAGCAGCCACGGGACCAGTCAAGAGACCCAGTACTTC.

This clone was observed a handful of times. V is TRBV30 and J is TRBJ2-5; 10 nucleotides line up with TRBD1. With V trimmed by 0 bases and J by 1 base, 5 bases remained unmatched. The CDR3 is 16 amino acids. Germline values: CDR1 GTSNPN, CDR2 SVGIG (reference sequence). DNA of the CDR3: TGTGCCTGGAGTGTCGGACAGGGGGGAACCCAAGAGACCCAGTACTTC. It translates to CAWSVGQGGTQETQYF.

V is TRBV14 and J is TRBJ1-2; D perhaps matches TRBD1 (5 bases). Trimming took 0 bases from V and 4 from J, leaving 9 bases between them. CDR3 length equals 14 residues. Germline CDR1 and CDR2: SGHDN and FVKESK. The CDR3, as DNA: TGTGCCAGCAGCCAAGATCAGGGCCTCTATGGCTACACCTTC. This encodes CASSQDQGLYGYTF.

This chain joins TRBV5-1 and TRBJ1-1; D is unresolved. The V end was cut by 5 bases, the J end by 3 bases, with 11 bases between. This CDR3 is built from 13 residues. The germline V gene encodes CDR1 SGHRS and CDR2 YFSETQ. The CDR3 protein is CASRRTAHTEAFF. The DNA for the CDR3 is TGCGCCAGCAGGAGGACTGCCCACACTGAAGCTTTCTTT.

The chain has TRBV5-1 and TRBJ1-2, with D maybe TRBD1 (5 bases). Germline CDR1 SGHRS, CDR2 YFSETQ. The CDR3 consists of 14 residues. Trimming took 7 bases from V and 4 from J, leaving 17 bases between them. The DNA for the CDR3 is TGCGCCAGCGGGGTCCAGGGTACCAGCTATGGCTACACCTTC. Amino acid sequence: CASGVQGTSYGYTF. Using reference TRBV5-1 and TRBJ1-2 for the parts outside the CDR3, the full variable domain is KAGVTQTPRYLIKTRGQQVTLSCSPISGHRSVSWYQQTPGQGLQFLFEYFSETQRNKGNFPGRFSGRQFSNSRSEMNVSTLELGDSALYLCASGVQGTSYGYTFGSGTRLTVV.

This clone was seen a few times. The chain carries TRBV4-3 and TRBJ1-1; D gene ambiguous. The CDR3 has 13 residues. Trimming left V 1 base short and J 6 bases short, with 9 bases between. Germline CDR1 reads LGHNA; CDR2 reads YSLEER. CDR3 bases: TGCGCCAGCAGCCAAGCGTTTACGTCTGAAGCTTTCTTT. Translating it yields CASSQAFTSEAFF.

J is TRBJ1-1 and V is TRBV6-6; D uncertain. This CDR3 is 11 amino acids long. The V and J ends lost 11 bases and 1 base respectively, with 8 bases between them. Looked up from germline, CDR1 is MNHNY and CDR2 is SVGAGI (reference sequence). The chain's CDR3 is CAGRENTEAFF. CDR3 in DNA: TGTGCCGGGCGAGAGAACACTGAAGCTTTCTTT.

This clone showed up just a few times. The chain links TRBV7-2 to TRBJ1-3, with D unclear. The V and J ends lost 5 bases and 2 bases respectively, with 4 bases between them. Germline CDR1 reads SGHTA; CDR2 reads FQGNSA. This CDR3 is 12 amino acids long. The CDR3: CASSQTGNTIYF. In nucleotides, the CDR3 is TGTGCCAGCAGCCAGACTGGAAACACCATATATTTT. Variable domain in full (rest from reference TRBV7-2 and TRBJ1-3): GAGVSQSPSNKVTEKGKDVELRCDPISGHTALYWYRQSLGQGLEFLIYFQGNSAPDKSGLPSDRFSAERTGGSVSTLTIQRTQQEDSAVYLCASSQTGNTIYFGEGSWLTVV.

This sequence joins TRBV6-6 and TRBJ2-7; D not certain. Trimming pared 7 bases from V and 5 bases from J, leaving 21 bases between. Germline assignment: CDR1 MNHNY and CDR2 SVGAGI (reference sequence). The CDR3 covers 15 residues. CDR3 nucleotide sequence: TGTGCCAGCACCAATGTCGGGTCCCTCGATAACGAGCAGTACTTC. Its protein product is CASTNVGSLDNEQYF.

This clone was seen ten or more times. The chain has TRBV6-6 and TRBJ1-6; 8 bases are a match to TRBD1. CDR3 length: 13 residues. Germline trimming cut 6 bases from V and 6 bases from J; bases unmatched to any gene: 1. Per germline, CDR1 MNHNY and CDR2 SVGAGI (reference sequence). CDR3 in DNA: TGTGCCAGCAGAGACAGGGGTAATTCACCCCTCCACTTT. The encoded protein is CASRDRGNSPLHF.